This T cell receptor beta chain emerged from a study of identical twins. Template switching created a universal primer site, and the cDNA included unique molecular identifiers. TCRdb independently ran MiXCR on the 5' RACE reads; one entry per CDR3 protein. This sample has some 710,000 distinct CDR3 sequences; around 6% occur once, and the top ten carry around 2%. This clonotype came up many times. This TCR was sampled from a man between 18 and 35 years old in good health. The sample was naive T cells sorted from blood.

CDR3 region: CASSAAGAKGYGYTF. DNA for the CDR3: TGTGCCAGCAGTGCGGCAGGGGCCAAGGGCTATGGCTACACCTTC. The chain recombines TRBV2 with TRBJ1-2; tentative D call: TRBD1 (6 bases). Trimming stripped 4 bases from V and 4 bases from J, with 16 bases between. The germline V gene has CDR1 SNHLY and CDR2 FYNNEI. CDR3 length: 15 amino acids.